The clone carrying this T cell receptor (beta chain) appeared many times. These data are taken from a study of T-cell memory formation after mild COVID-19. V was pared by 4 bases and J by 5 bases, with 4 bases of the junction left unmatched. The CDR3 covers 14 residues. Each CDR3 protein is one row after TCRdb ran MiXCR on the 5' RACE reads. The data contain fewer than 250,000 distinct CDR3 sequences, about 10% of them singletons. Sequenced input: PBMCs or a T cell subset sorted from them (not recorded which). This TCR came from a young man who had mild COVID-19 (a few samples of this study predate the infection). Cell type and time point are not known. The chain has TRBV12-3 or TRBV12-4 and TRBJ1-5; 8 nucleotides line up with TRBD1. The CDR3 loop is CASSSQQGDQPQHF. The CDR3 DNA reads TGTGCCAGCAGTTCACAACAGGGGGATCAGCCCCAGCATTTT.